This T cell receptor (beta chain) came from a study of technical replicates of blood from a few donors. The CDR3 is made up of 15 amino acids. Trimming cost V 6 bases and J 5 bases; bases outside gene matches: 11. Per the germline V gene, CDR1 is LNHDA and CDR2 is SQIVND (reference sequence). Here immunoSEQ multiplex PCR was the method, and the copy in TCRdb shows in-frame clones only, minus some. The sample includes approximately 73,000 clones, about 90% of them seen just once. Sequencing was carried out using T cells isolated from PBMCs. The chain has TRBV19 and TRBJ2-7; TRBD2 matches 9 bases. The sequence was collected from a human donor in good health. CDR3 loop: CASSREGLAFHEQYF. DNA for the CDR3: TGTGCCAGTAGCCGGGAGGGACTAGCCTTCCACGAGCAGTACTTC.